Shown below are 27 T cell receptor beta chains from a single sample sequenced in a study of control samples from healthy donors and cancer patients (dated by TCRdb to the early 2020s). Library creation used the immunoSEQ multiplex PCR assay. TCRdb's version of the immuneACCESS table is confined to in-frame rearrangements and falls short of the full clone set. An unresolved V gene accounts for under half of the shortfall where checked; the remainder is of unknown origin. The sample table contains 100,000 to 150,000 clones; only one count was recorded for about 90% of them. Jointly, the top ten make up about 1.8% of the sample. Sequencing was carried out using blood. All receptors derive from a man aged 18-30 years in good health.

This clone was observed once. The chain combines TRBV19 with TRBJ1-1; no definite D call. CDR1 and CDR2 (germline): LNHDA, SQIVND (reference sequence). The CDR3 contains 13 residues. Trimming took off 7 bases at V and 6 bases at J, with 15 bases between the two ends. This CDR3 is CASTSHIRPEAFF. CDR3 nucleotides: TGTGCCAGTACCTCGCACATACGGCCTGAAGCTTTCTTT.

V and J are TRBV28 and TRBJ2-3; TRBD2 aligns across 7 bases. This CDR3 comprises 16 residues. J lost 2 bases, V lost 7 bases, and 12 bases had no gene match. From germline, CDR1 is MDHEN and CDR2 SYDVKM. The CDR3 region has the DNA TGTGCCAGCACCCTCCCCGGGACTACAAACACAGATACGCAGTATTTT. Encoded protein: CASTLPGTTNTDTQYF.

The chain uses TRBV19 and TRBJ2-1; D uncertain. Germline values: CDR1 LNHDA, CDR2 SQIVND (reference sequence). CDR3 size: 14 residues. Trimming stripped 1 base from V and 7 bases from J, with 11 bases between. CDR3 DNA: TGTGCCAGTAGTATAGGTGCCAGGACGAATGAGCAGTTCTTC. This sequence encodes CASSIGARTNEQFF.

The V gene is TRBV19, the J gene TRBJ2-2; 15 bases are shared with TRBD2. Germline CDR1 reads LNHDA; CDR2 reads SQIVND (reference sequence). The CDR3 spans 18 residues. Trimming cost V 7 bases and J 5 bases; bases outside gene matches: 11. The CDR3 DNA reads as TGTGCCAGTATGAGGAAAAAGGGACTAGCGGGAGGTACCGGGGAGCTGTTTTTT. Protein sequence: CASMRKKGLAGGTGELFF. The whole variable domain, filled in from reference TRBV19 and TRBJ2-2, reads DGGITQSPKYLFRKEGQNVTLSCEQNLNHDAMYWYRQDPGQGLRLIYYSQIVNDFQKGDIAEGYSVSREKKESFPLTVTSAQKNPTAFYLCASMRKKGLAGGTGELFFGEGSRLTVL.

The rearrangement uses TRBV10-1 and TRBJ2-5, with 8 bases matching TRBD1. Looked up from germline, CDR1 is WNHNN and CDR2 is SYGVQD (reference sequence). The CDR3 has 14 amino acids. The V segment lost 3 bases and the J segment 4 bases; nucleotides outside the gene matches: 4. The CDR3 loop reads CASSDRGRGETQYF. As DNA, the CDR3 is TGCGCCAGCAGTGACAGGGGGCGCGGAGAGACCCAGTACTTC.

The V gene is TRBV30, the J gene TRBJ1-2; no clear D gene. Germline V lookup: CDR1 GTSNPN, CDR2 SVGIG (reference sequence). V lost 4 bases and J lost 6, with 24 bases in between. CDR3 length equals 16 residues. This CDR3 reads CAWTPPGRTPSHGYTF. CDR3 DNA: TGTGCCTGGACTCCGCCCGGGAGGACCCCTTCCCATGGCTACACCTTC.

This clone has only one observation. The chain couples TRBV27 to TRBJ2-2; D is possibly TRBD2 (5 bases). Trimming removed 2 bases at V and 6 bases at J, with 16 bases between. This CDR3 has 16 residues. Germline CDR1 is MNHEY and CDR2 is SMNVEV (reference sequence). The CDR3 here is CASSLGSGIPSGELFF. DNA of the CDR3: TGTGCCAGCAGTTTAGGGTCGGGAATCCCCTCCGGGGAGCTGTTTTTT.

J is TRBJ1-1 and V is TRBV30; a weak D match, TRBD1 (6 bases). Trimming shortened V by 3 bases and J by 2 bases, and 10 bases separated the two germline ends. The CDR3 extends over 13 amino acids. The V gene's germline CDR1 is GTSNPN and CDR2 SVGIG (reference sequence). The CDR3 bases are TGTGCCTGGAGCAGGGGTTTCAACACTGAAGCTTTCTTT. It yields the protein CAWSRGFNTEAFF.

This chain joins TRBV7-9 and TRBJ2-5, with a possible D match to TRBD1 (5 bases). CDR1 and CDR2 from the germline V gene are SEHNR and FQNEAQ (reference sequence). V was clipped by 5 bases and J by 5 bases, with 27 bases between them. The CDR3 extends over 18 amino acids. The CDR3 region is CASSGQLREGVSWETQYF. The CDR3 bases are TGTGCCAGCAGCGGACAACTTAGGGAAGGGGTTTCCTGGGAGACCCAGTACTTC.

V and J are TRBV24-1 and TRBJ1-5; TRBD1 might be the D (5 bases). This CDR3 region has 16 residues. The V gene's germline CDR1 is KGHDR and CDR2 SFDVKD. The ends were cut back, 3 bases at V and 3 bases at J, with 14 bases in the middle. The CDR3 reads CATSDATKGNNQPQHF. For the CDR3, the DNA is TGTGCCACCAGTGATGCCACCAAGGGGAACAATCAGCCCCAGCATTTT.

The chain links TRBV6-5 to TRBJ1-3; no reliable D call. This CDR3 has 16 amino acids. Germline CDR1 reads MNHEY; CDR2 reads SVGAGI. V gave up 0 bases and J gave up 2 bases, with 11 bases separating them. DNA of the CDR3: TGTGCCAGCAGTTACTCGATTCCTCTAACTGGAAACACCATATATTTT. Translation gives CASSYSIPLTGNTIYF.

V usage is TRBV2 and J usage is TRBJ1-5, with D possibly TRBD1 on 5 matching bases. Trimming pared 7 bases from V and 2 bases from J, leaving 12 bases between. In germline, CDR1 is SNHLY, CDR2 FYNNEI. This CDR3 contains 14 residues. CDR3 residues: CASKDREGNQPQHF. The CDR3 DNA follows: TGTGCCAGCAAAGACAGAGAGGGCAATCAGCCCCAGCATTTT.

The J gene is TRBJ1-5, the V gene TRBV6-5; D gene unclear. The CDR3 contains 14 residues. Germline CDR1 and CDR2: MNHEY and SVGAGI. The ends were cut back, 10 bases at V and 4 bases at J, with 17 bases in the middle. As DNA, the CDR3 is TGTGCCATACGGCCAGGCGGGCCGAATCAGCCCCAGCATTTT. Its translation: CAIRPGGPNQPQHF.

V and J are TRBV5-6 and TRBJ2-3, with TRBD2 identical over 10 bases. Germline-derived CDR1 and CDR2 are SGHDT and YYEEEE. Trimming cost V 4 bases and J 2 bases; bases outside gene matches: 4. This CDR3 has 15 residues. The CDR3: CASSPSGRVTDTQYF. DNA of the CDR3: TGTGCCAGCAGCCCTAGCGGGAGAGTCACAGATACGCAGTATTTT.

V gene TRBV3-1 (or the pseudogene TRBV3-2) combines with J gene TRBJ1-2; D might be TRBD1 (5 bases). The CDR3 runs 14 residues. Trimming removed 2 bases from V and 7 bases from J, with 14 bases in between. The V gene's germline CDR1 is LGHDT and CDR2 YNNKEL (reference sequence). The chain's CDR3 is CASSQTAPGTGYTF. CDR3 coding DNA: TGTGCCAGCAGCCAAACAGCGCCTGGGACTGGCTACACCTTC.

The chain uses TRBV10-3 and TRBJ2-6; TRBD1 matches at 8 bases. The CDR3 covers 16 residues. CDR1 is ENHRY and CDR2 is SYGVKD in the germline V gene. V lost 5 bases and J lost 0; bases outside the gene matches: 3. The CDR3 protein is CAISSGTGSGANVLTF. CDR3 DNA: TGTGCCATCAGTTCCGGGACAGGCTCTGGGGCCAACGTCCTGACTTTC.

The chain recombines TRBV28 with TRBJ1-2; 9 bases map to TRBD1. Germline values: CDR1 MDHEN, CDR2 SYDVKM. This CDR3 is 13 amino acids long. V was clipped by 4 bases and J by 7 bases; unmatched bases: 4. CDR3 residues: CASSSGQGVGYTF. The CDR3 coding sequence is TGTGCCAGCAGTTCGGGACAGGGAGTTGGCTACACCTTC.

The chain links TRBV5-4 to TRBJ1-2; no clear D. CDR3 length: 16 residues. The germline V and J ends were trimmed by 2 bases and 1 base, with 15 bases remaining between them. Germline V gives CDR1 SGHNT, CDR2 YYREEE (reference sequence). The CDR3 DNA reads TGTGCCAGCAGCTTAACACGACGGTTAAATAACTATGGCTACACCTTC. Its translation is CASSLTRRLNNYGYTF.

This rearrangement joins TRBV5-1 to TRBJ2-3; TRBD1 aligns across 10 bases. CDR1 and CDR2 (germline): SGHRS, YFSETQ. The trim removed 0 bases at V and 0 bases at J, leaving 7 bases unmatched. The CDR3 covers 18 residues. DNA for the CDR3: TGCGCCAGCAGCTTGGTGTATGGACAGGGGGGTAGCACAGATACGCAGTATTTT. It translates to CASSLVYGQGGSTDTQYF.

The chain has TRBV6-2 or TRBV6-3 and TRBJ1-1; D perhaps matches TRBD1 (5 bases). Trimming cost V 2 bases and J 0 bases, with 16 bases left between them. This CDR3 has 17 amino acids. Germline V gene sequence: CDR1 MNHEY, CDR2 SVGEGT. The CDR3 loop is CASSYPLGHAMNTEAFF. In nucleotides, the CDR3 is TGTGCCAGCAGTTACCCACTAGGACACGCCATGAACACTGAAGCTTTCTTT.

This chain joins TRBV29-1 and TRBJ1-2, with 7 positions matching TRBD1. CDR1 SQVTM and CDR2 ANQGSEA come from the germline V gene. The CDR3 runs to 13 residues. J lost 3 bases, V lost 0 bases, and 1 base had no gene match. In nucleotides, the CDR3 is TGCAGCGTTGAAGATGGGACAGACTATGGCTACACCTTC. Translated: CSVEDGTDYGYTF.

The chain links TRBV29-1 to TRBJ2-1; the D is unclear. There are 13 residues in the CDR3. Per germline, CDR1 SQVTM and CDR2 ANQGSEA. V lost 2 bases and J 5 bases, leaving 10 bases between the germline ends. Here the CDR3 reads CSVERSANNEQFF. CDR3 DNA sequence: TGCAGCGTTGAACGAAGCGCAAACAATGAGCAGTTCTTC.

This rearrangement joins TRBV9 to TRBJ1-1, with TRBD1 matching over 8 bases. CDR1 and CDR2 from the germline V gene are SGDLS and YYNGEE. The CDR3 covers 18 residues. The J segment lost 1 base and the V segment lost 3 bases, leaving 14 bases of the junction unmatched. The CDR3, as DNA: TGTGCCAGCAGCGCCCGATTAATTACAGGGGGAGCGAACACTGAAGCTTTCTTT. Translation gives CASSARLITGGANTEAFF.

About this clone itself: The sample carries other DNA sequences with the same CDR3. This rearrangement joins TRBV6-5 to TRBJ1-2, with D possibly matching TRBD1 (5 bases). Trimming took 7 bases from V and 7 from J, leaving 16 bases between them. CDR3 length: 13 amino acids. In germline, CDR1 is MNHEY, CDR2 SVGAGI. CDR3 bases: TGTGCCAGCACCGCGACAGAGGAGGTTGGCTACACCTTC. Translation: CASTATEEVGYTF.

The chain couples TRBV6-2 or TRBV6-3 to TRBJ2-7; TRBD1 matches 7 bases. Germline V gene data show CDR1 as MNHEY and CDR2 as SVGEGT. With 4 bases clipped from V and 0 bases from J, the junction kept 3 bases outside the gene matches. The CDR3 consists of 14 residues. CDR3 amino acids: CASSLGQSSYEQYF. The CDR3 DNA reads as TGTGCCAGCAGTTTGGGACAGAGCTCCTACGAGCAGTACTTC.

This clone came up a few times. The chain has TRBV9 and TRBJ1-1; D remains unclear. The CDR3 contains 11 residues. V lost 8 bases and J lost 0, with 5 bases in between. Germline V gene sequence: CDR1 SGDLS, CDR2 YYNGEE. CDR3 in DNA: TGTGCCAGTGGAATGAACACTGAAGCTTTCTTT. Its translation: CASGMNTEAFF.

This CDR3 reads CASSVGGQGNSPLHF. The CDR3 DNA reads as TGTGCCAGCAGCGTAGGTGGACAGGGAAATTCACCCCTCCACTTT. J is TRBJ1-6 and V is TRBV9; TRBD1 agrees at 8 bases. The J segment lost 7 bases and the V segment lost 0 bases, leaving 3 bases of the junction unmatched. The CDR3 runs to 15 residues. The V gene's germline CDR1 is SGDLS and CDR2 YYNGEE. Supplemented by reference TRBV9 and TRBJ1-6, the full variable domain reads DSGVTQTPKHLITATGQRVTLRCSPRSGDLSVYWYQQSLDQGLQFLIQYYNGEERAKGNILERFSAQQFPDLHSELNLSSLELGDSALYFCASSVGGQGNSPLHFGNGTRLTVT.